This entry is about one TCR beta chain. Only in-frame clones appear in the TCRdb table, and some are missing; sequencing was by immunoSEQ multiplex PCR. The sample yields 7,300 or so clones, roughly 90% seen once. This entry comes from a study of naive CD8 T cells in extremely preterm neonates. Cord blood came from elective full-term cesareans at about 37-42 weeks without labor or membrane rupture. Germline lookup yields CDR1 LGHNA and CDR2 YNFKEQ. This CDR3 spans 15 amino acids. J was trimmed by 7 bases and V by 4 bases; bases with no gene match: 8. V is TRBV4-2 and J is TRBJ2-1, with 9 positions matching TRBD1. The sequence derives from a newborn in good health. Sequenced sample: naive CD8+ T cells from cord blood. CDR3 loop: CASSPPGQGPNEQFF. The CDR3 DNA sequence: TGTGCCAGCAGCCCCCCGGGACAGGGACCGAATGAGCAGTTCTTC.